These 9 T cell receptor beta chains were all obtained from the same sample, sequenced in a study of blood T cells in healthy people across ages. Using a J-beta primer mix together with a sample-barcoded 5' primer, a second PCR was run for roughly 6 to 11 cycles. MiXCR, run by TCRdb on the 5' RACE reads, gives a single entry per CDR3 protein. The sample has about 570,000 distinct CDR3 sequences, roughly a quarter seen once. The sequencing sample was made of blood. The source is a woman aged 70-85 years in good health.

The chain has TRBV29-1 and TRBJ2-3; D ambiguous. The CDR3 is made up of 13 amino acids. The germline V gene encodes CDR1 SQVTM and CDR2 ANQGSEA. With 3 bases removed from V and 2 bases from J, the gap between germline ends came to 9 bases. CDR3 residues: CSVEVPPTDTQYF. CDR3 in DNA: TGCAGCGTTGAGGTGCCCCCCACAGATACGCAGTATTTT.

V is TRBV7-3 and J is TRBJ1-2, with 8 bases fitting TRBD1. Germline V gene data show CDR1 as SGHTA and CDR2 as FQGTGA. The CDR3 has 14 residues. V shed 2 bases and J 8 bases; nucleotides not matched to a gene: 7. The CDR3 region is CASSLPGQGQGYTF. The DNA of the CDR3 is TGTGCCAGCAGCTTACCCGGACAGGGACAAGGCTACACCTTC.

As for this clonotype: One end of the junction varies from germline; a read error may be responsible. This chain uses TRBV3-1 with TRBJ1-3, with 9 bases lining up with TRBD1. Germline V gene sequence: CDR1 LGHDT, CDR2 YNNKEL (reference sequence). The CDR3 covers 15 residues. CDR3 in amino acids: CASSQVGQGRNAIYF. For the CDR3, the DNA is TGTGCCAGCAGCCAAGTGGGACAGGGAAGAAACGCCATATATTTT.

Only a few counts were recorded for this clonotype. The chain is built from TRBV7-6 and TRBJ2-2; 10 positions match TRBD2. The length of the CDR3 is 15 residues. The ends lost 4 bases at V and 6 bases at J; junction bases unmatched: 5. Per germline, CDR1 SGHVS and CDR2 FNYEAQ. This CDR3 is CASSSYSGGPGELFF. CDR3 DNA: TGTGCCAGCAGCTCCTATAGCGGGGGGCCCGGGGAGCTGTTTTTT.

The V and J genes are TRBV29-1 and TRBJ2-3; 15 nucleotides agree with TRBD2. Unmatched junction bases numbered 10, after V lost 6 bases and J lost 6 bases. CDR1 SQVTM and CDR2 ANQGSEA come from the germline V gene. The CDR3 runs to 16 residues. This CDR3 is CSVEGGLAGGRDTQYF. The DNA for the CDR3 is TGCAGCGTGGAGGGAGGACTAGCGGGGGGGCGTGATACGCAGTATTTT.

This clonotype was seen at least ten times. The J gene is TRBJ2-4, the V gene TRBV7-2; 9 bases are a match to TRBD2. The CDR3 is 14 amino acids. Looked up from germline, CDR1 is SGHTA and CDR2 is FQGNSA. The V gene end was trimmed by 9 bases and the J gene end by 7 bases; junction bases not matched to a gene: 10. The CDR3 loop reads CASHLAGVRNIQYF. DNA for the CDR3: TGTGCCAGTCACTTAGCGGGGGTGCGGAACATTCAGTACTTC.

This clonotype was seen repeatedly, ten times or more. The rearrangement uses TRBV14 and TRBJ2-7; no firm D call. This CDR3 contains 12 residues. The germline V gene has CDR1 SGHDN and CDR2 FVKESK. The V end was cut by 4 bases, the J end by 7 bases, with 11 bases between. The CDR3 nucleotides read TGTGCCAGCAGCCTTACCTTCGGGGAGCAGTACTTC. Protein: CASSLTFGEQYF.

This clonotype was detected a few times. V is TRBV7-9 and J is TRBJ1-4; 8 nucleotides agree with TRBD1. Germline V CDR1 and CDR2: SEHNR, FQNEAQ (reference sequence). This CDR3 is built from 15 residues. V dropped 8 bases and J dropped 8; count of bases not matched to a gene: 13. The CDR3, as DNA: TGTGCCAGCGGTATCAGGGGGCCCGGTTTGGAAAAACTGTTTTTT. It translates to CASGIRGPGLEKLFF.

This clonotype has a handful of counts. The chain combines TRBV20-1 with TRBJ1-1, with 9 bases aligning to TRBD1. The trim removed 6 bases at V and 10 bases at J, leaving 12 bases unmatched. Germline CDR1 is DFQATT and CDR2 is SNEGSKA (reference sequence). This CDR3 region has 13 residues. CDR3 coding DNA: TGCAGTGCCGCGAAAACAGGGGGCGAAGGAGCTTTCTTT. Translating gives CSAAKTGGEGAFF.